The rows below give T cell receptor beta chains drawn from one sample of a study of T cell responses to AZD1222 COVID-19 vaccine. Profiling relied on immunoSEQ multiplex PCR, and the TCRdb table lists in-frame clones only, not all of them. Found here are roughly 170,000 clones, 94% of them singletons; the top ten hold about 1.5%. Sequences were derived from peripheral blood, sampled 28 days after the second AZD1222 dose. The receptors shown here come from an adult who received the AZD1222 COVID-19 vaccine. The CDR3 runs from the conserved cysteine through the conserved F or W. The D gene is left open where the match is weak. Clone size is not always given. Where it is, it says once, few, many or a class for expanded clones.

>TRBV2|-|-|TRBJ1-5
TGTGCCAGCAGGATGGGTAGCGGCAATCAGCCCCAGCATTTT
CASRMGSGNQPQHF
>TRBV24-1|TRBD1|-|TRBJ2-2
TGTGCCACCAGTGATCACGGGACAGGCACCGGGGAGCTGTTTTTT
CATSDHGTGTGELFF
>TRBV6-5|TRBD1|-|TRBJ2-7
TGTGCCAGCAGTTACGGGGGGACAGGGGGCTACGAGCAGTACTTC
CASSYGGTGGYEQYF
>TRBV11-2|TRBD1|-|TRBJ1-1
TGTGCCAGCAGCTCGTCGGACAGGGGGAACACTGAAGCTTTCTTT
CASSSSDRGNTEAFF
>TRBV13|TRBD2|-|TRBJ2-4
TGTGCCAGCAGGAGCGGGGGGGCCAAAAACATTCAGTACTTC
CASRSGGAKNIQYF
>TRBV6-2/TRBV6-3|TRBD2|-|TRBJ2-1
TGTGCCAGCAGTTACTCCGGGGGGTACAATGAGCAGTTCTTC
CASSYSGGYNEQFF
>TRBV11-2|-|once|TRBJ1-2
TGTGCCAGCAGCTTCGGCGGTAACTATGGCTACACCTTC
CASSFGGNYGYTF
>TRBV27|TRBD2|-|TRBJ2-2
TGTGCCAGCAGTTTATTAGGGGTCCCCCTGCACAGCGGGGACCCGGGGGACACCGGGGAGCTGTTTTTT
CASSLLGVPLHSGDPGDTGELFF
>TRBV25-1|-|once|TRBJ1-4
TGTGCCAGCAGGGGGTCAGTTGAGAATGAAAAACTGTTTTTT
CASRGSVENEKLFF
>TRBV28|TRBD1|-|TRBJ2-7
TGTGCCAGCAGTGGGGACAGGGGGCTTTACGAGCAGTACTTC
CASSGDRGLYEQYF
>TRBV4-1|TRBD2|-|TRBJ2-2
TGCGCCAGCAGGCCCCCTGGAACTAGCGGCACCGGGGAGCTGTTTTTT
CASRPPGTSGTGELFF
>TRBV11-2|-|-|TRBJ2-1
TGTGCCAGCAGCCGAGATGTAGCTCCGGGGTTCTTC
CASSRDVAPGFF
>TRBV5-8|TRBD2|-|TRBJ2-2
TGTGCCAACGGACTAGCGGGAGTCTGGGAGCTGTTTTTT
CANGLAGVWELFF
>TRBV29-1|-|-|TRBJ2-7
TGCAGCGTGACTACACTGACTGTTTCCGAGCAGTACTTC
CSVTTLTVSEQYF
>TRBV5-6|-|-|TRBJ2-1
TGTGCCAGCAGCTTATTAAAGCGGAGCTCCTACAATGAGCAGTTCTTC
CASSLLKRSSYNEQFF
>TRBV20-1|-|-|TRBJ1-2
TGCAGTGCTATTGGTCCCCCGGCCACCTTC
CSAIGPPATF
>TRBV3-1/TRBV3-2|TRBD2|-|TRBJ2-7
TGTGCCAGCAGCCAAGAACTAGCGGGAATGAAACAGTACTTC
CASSQELAGMKQYF
>TRBV13|-|-|TRBJ1-1
TGTGCCAGCGGTAGGCGGAACACTGAAGCTTTCTTT
CASGRRNTEAFF
>TRBV28|-|-|TRBJ1-2
TGCGCTTTAAAGTCGGCTCTATATGGCTACACCTTC
CALKSALYGYTF
>TRBV5-1|-|-|TRBJ1-1
TGCGCCAGCAGCCTTCTTTCAGAGAAGAACACTGAAGCTTTCTTT
CASSLLSEKNTEAFF